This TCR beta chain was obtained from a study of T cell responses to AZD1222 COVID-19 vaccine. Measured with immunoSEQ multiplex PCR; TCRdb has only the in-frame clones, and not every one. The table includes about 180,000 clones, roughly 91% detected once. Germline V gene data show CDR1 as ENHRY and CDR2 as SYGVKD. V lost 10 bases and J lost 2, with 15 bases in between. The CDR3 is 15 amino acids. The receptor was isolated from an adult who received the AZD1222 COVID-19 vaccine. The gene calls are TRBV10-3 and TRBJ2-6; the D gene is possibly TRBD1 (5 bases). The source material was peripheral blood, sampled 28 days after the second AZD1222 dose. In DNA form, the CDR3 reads TGTGCCACCGTACAGGAATTGGCTGGGGCCAACGTCCTGACTTTC. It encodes CATVQELAGANVLTF.